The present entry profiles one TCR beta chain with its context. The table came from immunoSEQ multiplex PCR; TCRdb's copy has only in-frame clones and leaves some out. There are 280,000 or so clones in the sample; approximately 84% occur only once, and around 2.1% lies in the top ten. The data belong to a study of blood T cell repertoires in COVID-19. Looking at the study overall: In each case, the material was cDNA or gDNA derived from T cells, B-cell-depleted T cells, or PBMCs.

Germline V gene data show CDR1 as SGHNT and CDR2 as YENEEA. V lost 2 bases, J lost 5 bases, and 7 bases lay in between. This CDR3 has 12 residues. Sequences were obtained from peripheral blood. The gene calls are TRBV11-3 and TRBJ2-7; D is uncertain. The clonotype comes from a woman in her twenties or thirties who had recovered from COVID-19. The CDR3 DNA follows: TGTGCCAGCAGCTTAAGGCAGGACGAGCAGTACTTC. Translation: CASSLRQDEQYF. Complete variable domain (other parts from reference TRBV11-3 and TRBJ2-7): EAGVVQSPRYKIIEKKQPVAFWCNPISGHNTLYWYLQNLGQGPELLIRYENEEAVDDSQLPKDRFSAERLKGVDSTLKIQPAELGDSAVYLCASSLRQDEQYFGPGTRLTVT.